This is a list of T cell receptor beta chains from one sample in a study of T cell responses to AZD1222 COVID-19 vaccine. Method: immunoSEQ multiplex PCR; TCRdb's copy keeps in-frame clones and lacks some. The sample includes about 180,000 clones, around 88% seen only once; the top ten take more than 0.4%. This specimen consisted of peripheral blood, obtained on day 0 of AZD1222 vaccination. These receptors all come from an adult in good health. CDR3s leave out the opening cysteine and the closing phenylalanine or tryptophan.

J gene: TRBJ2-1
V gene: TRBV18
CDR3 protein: ASSPRTGYNEQF

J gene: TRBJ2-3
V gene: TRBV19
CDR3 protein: ASSMSLAGFTDTQY

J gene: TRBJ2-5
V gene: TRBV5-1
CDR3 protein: ASSSRGYQETQY

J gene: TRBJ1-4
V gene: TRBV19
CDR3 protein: ASNRLATNEKLF

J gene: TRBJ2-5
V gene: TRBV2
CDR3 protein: ASRWDRPKETQY

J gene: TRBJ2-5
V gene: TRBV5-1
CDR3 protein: ASSLSLTRGETQY

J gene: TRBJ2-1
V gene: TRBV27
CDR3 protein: ASRLGTSGNEQF

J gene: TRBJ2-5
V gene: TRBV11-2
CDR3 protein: ASSPGGSGVETQY

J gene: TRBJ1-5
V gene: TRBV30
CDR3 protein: AWSEGGGQPQH

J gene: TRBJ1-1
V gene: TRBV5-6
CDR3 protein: ASSSGQVMNTEAF

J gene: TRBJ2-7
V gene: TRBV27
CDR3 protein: ASSLGVSAGTGGDEQY

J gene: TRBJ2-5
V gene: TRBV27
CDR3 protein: ASSFSRRETQY

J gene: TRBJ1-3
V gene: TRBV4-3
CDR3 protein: ASSQDRQGGNTIY

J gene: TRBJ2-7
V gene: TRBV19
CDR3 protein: ASSMDRGYEQY

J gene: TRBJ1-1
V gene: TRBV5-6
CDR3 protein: ASSWTQGGNTEAF

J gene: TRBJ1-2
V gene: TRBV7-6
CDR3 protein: ASSPMGSQYGYT

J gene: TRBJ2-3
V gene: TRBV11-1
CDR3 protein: ASSLAVGQVRDTQY

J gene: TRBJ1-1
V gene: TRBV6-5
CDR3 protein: ASSGTANTEAF

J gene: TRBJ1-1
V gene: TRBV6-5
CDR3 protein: ASSYPSGQGATAF

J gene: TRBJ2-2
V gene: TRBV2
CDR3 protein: ASNQGDRGLGELF

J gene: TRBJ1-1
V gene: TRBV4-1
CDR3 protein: ASSLGTANTEAF

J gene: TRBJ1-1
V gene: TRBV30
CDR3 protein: AWSRTVNTEAF

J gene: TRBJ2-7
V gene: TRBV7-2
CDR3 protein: ASSPGRQNYEQY